These 2 T cell receptor beta chains were sequenced from one sample in a study of radiotherapy plus CTLA-4 blockade in lung cancer. Assay: immunoSEQ multiplex PCR; the TCRdb copy retains only in-frame clones and omits some. The table shows over 30,000 clones, with roughly 70% occurring only once. Here the sequenced sample was peripheral blood, taken from a patient treated with radiotherapy plus ipilimumab. These receptors were obtained from a human donor with non-small cell lung cancer whose response to radiotherapy plus ipilimumab could not be evaluated.

In its sample, this clone was seen a few times. The chain couples TRBV21-1 to TRBJ2-3; the table's TRBD2 call for D was not verified on the DNA. TRBV21-1 is noted as a pseudogene. The length of the CDR3 is 17 residues. The CDR3 spells CASSTGLAGAGTDTQYF. CDR3 nucleotide sequence: TGTGCCAGCAGCACGGGACTAGCGGGAGCTGGGACAGATACGCAGTATTTT.

This clone was picked up one time. The chain combines TRBV27 with TRBJ2-5; 7 bases map to TRBD1. Germline V gene sequence: CDR1 MNHEY, CDR2 SMNVEV (reference sequence). This CDR3 is built from 16 residues. V lost 1 base to trimming and J lost 5 bases; unmatched junction nucleotides: 10. The CDR3: CASSLWTGRPGETQYF. CDR3 nucleotides: TGTGCCAGCAGTTTATGGACAGGCCGCCCGGGGGAGACCCAGTACTTC.